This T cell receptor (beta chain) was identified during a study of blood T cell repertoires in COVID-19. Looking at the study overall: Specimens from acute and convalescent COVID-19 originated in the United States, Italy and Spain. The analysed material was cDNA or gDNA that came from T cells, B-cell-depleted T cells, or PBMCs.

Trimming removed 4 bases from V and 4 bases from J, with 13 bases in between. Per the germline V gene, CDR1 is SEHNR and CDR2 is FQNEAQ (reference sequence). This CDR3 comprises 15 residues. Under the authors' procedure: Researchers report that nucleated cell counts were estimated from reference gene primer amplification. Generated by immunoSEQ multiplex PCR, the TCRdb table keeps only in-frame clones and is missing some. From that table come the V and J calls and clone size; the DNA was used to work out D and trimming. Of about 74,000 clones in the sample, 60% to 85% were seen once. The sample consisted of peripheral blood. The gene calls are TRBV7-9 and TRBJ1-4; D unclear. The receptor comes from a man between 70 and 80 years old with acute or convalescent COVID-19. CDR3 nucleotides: TGTGCCAGCAGCTCAGAGAGGGAGCTTAATGAAAAACTGTTTTTT. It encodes CASSSERELNEKLFF.